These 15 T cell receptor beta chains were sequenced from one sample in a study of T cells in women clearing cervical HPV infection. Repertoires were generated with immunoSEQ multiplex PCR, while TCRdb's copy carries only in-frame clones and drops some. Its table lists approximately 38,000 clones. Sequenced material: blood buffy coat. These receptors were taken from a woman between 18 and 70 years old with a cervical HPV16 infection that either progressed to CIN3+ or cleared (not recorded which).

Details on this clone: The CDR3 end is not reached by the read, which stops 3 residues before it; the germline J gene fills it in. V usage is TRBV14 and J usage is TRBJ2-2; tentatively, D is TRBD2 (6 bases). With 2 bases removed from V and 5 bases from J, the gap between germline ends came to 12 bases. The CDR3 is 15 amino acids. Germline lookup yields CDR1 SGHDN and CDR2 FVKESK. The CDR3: CASSQQLAATGELFF. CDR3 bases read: TGTGCCAGCAGCCAACAACTAGCTGCTACCGGGGAG.

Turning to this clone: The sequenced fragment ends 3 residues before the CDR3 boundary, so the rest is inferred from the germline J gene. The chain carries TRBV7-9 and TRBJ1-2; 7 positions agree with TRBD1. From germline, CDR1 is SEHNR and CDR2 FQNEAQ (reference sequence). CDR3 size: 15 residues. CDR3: CASSSSGTDFYDYTF. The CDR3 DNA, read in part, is TGTGCCAGCAGCTCGTCCGGGACAGACTTCTACGAC.

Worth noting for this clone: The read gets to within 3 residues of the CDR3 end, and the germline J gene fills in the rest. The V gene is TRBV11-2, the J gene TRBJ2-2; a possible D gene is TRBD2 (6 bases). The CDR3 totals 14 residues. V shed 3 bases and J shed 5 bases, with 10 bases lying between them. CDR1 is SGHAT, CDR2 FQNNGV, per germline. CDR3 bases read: TGTGCCAGCAGCTTGGCGGGGAGGACCGGGGAG. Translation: CASSLAGRTGE. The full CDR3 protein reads CASSLAGRTGELFF.

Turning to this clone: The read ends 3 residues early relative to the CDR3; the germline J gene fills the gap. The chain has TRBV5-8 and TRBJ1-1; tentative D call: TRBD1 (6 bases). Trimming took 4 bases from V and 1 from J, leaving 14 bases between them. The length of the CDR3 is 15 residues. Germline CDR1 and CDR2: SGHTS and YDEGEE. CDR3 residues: CASSRRTVRNTEAFF. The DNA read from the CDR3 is TGTGCCAGCAGCAGACGGACAGTAAGGAACACTGAA.

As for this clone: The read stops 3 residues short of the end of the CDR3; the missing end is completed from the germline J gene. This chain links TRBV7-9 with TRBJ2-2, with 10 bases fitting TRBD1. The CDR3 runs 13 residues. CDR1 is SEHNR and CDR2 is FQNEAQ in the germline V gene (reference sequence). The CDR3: CASSDRGPEKLFF. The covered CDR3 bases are TGTGCCAGCAGCGACAGGGGGCCGGAAAAG.

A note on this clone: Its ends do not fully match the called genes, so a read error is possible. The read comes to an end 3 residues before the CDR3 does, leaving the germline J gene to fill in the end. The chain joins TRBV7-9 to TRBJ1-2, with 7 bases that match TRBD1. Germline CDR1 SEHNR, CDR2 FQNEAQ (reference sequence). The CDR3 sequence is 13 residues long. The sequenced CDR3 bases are TGTGCCAGCAGCCTAGCAGGGGGTAACGAC. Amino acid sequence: CASSLAGGND. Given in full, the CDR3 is CASSLAGGNDYTF.

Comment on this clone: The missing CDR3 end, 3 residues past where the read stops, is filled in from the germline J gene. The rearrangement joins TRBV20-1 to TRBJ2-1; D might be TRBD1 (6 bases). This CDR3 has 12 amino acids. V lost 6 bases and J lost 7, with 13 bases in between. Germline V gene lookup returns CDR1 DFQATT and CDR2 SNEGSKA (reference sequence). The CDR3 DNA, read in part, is TGCAGTGCCAAACCCAGGGGTAATGAG. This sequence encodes CSAKPRGNE. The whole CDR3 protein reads CSAKPRGNEQFF.

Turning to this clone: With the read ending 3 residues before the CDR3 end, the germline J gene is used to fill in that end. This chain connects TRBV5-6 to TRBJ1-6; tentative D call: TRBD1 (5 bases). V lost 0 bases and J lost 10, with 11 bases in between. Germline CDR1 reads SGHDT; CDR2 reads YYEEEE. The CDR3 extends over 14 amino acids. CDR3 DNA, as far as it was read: TGTGCCAGCAGCTTGGGGGCAGGGTTCTCACCC. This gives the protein CASSLGAGFSP. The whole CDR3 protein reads CASSLGAGFSPLHF.

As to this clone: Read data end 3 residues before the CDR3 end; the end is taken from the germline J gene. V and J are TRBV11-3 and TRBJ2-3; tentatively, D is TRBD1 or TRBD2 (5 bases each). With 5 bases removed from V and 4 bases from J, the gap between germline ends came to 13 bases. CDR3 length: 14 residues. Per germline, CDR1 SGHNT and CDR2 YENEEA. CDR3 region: CASSLHRGADTQYF. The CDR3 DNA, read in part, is TGTGCCAGCAGCCTCCATAGAGGGGCAGATACG.

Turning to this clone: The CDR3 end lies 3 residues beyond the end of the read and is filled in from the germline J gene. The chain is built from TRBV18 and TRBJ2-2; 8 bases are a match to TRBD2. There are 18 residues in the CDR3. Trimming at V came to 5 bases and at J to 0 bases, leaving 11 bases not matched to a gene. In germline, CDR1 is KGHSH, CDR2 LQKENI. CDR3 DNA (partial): TGTGCCAGCTCAAAGCTTAAGGCGGGGGGACCGAACACCGGGGAG. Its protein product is CASSKLKAGGPNTGE. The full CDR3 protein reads CASSKLKAGGPNTGELFF.

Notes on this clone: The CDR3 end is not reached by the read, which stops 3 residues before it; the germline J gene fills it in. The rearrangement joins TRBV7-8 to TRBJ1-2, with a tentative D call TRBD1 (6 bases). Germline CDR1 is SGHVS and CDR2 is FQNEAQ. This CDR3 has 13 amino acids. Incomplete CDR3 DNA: TGTGCCAGCAGTCAAGGCCTCAGGGGCGGC. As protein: CASSQGLRGG. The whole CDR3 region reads CASSQGLRGGYTF.

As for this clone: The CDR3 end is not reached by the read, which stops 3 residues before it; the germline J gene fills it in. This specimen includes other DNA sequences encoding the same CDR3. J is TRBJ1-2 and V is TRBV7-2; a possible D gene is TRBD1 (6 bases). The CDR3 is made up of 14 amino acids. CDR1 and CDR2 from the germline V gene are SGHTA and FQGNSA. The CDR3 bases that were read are TGTGCCAGCAGCCTAACAGGGTCCACAGATACC. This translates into CASSLTGSTDT. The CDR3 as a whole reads CASSLTGSTDTYTF.

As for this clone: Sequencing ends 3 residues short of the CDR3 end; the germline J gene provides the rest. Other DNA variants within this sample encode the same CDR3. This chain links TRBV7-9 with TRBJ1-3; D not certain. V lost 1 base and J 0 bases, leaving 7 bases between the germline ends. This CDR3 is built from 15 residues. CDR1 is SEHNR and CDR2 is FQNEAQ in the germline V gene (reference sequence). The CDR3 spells CASSLGRLSGNTIYF. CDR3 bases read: TGTGCCAGCAGCTTAGGGCGGCTCTCTGGAAACACC.

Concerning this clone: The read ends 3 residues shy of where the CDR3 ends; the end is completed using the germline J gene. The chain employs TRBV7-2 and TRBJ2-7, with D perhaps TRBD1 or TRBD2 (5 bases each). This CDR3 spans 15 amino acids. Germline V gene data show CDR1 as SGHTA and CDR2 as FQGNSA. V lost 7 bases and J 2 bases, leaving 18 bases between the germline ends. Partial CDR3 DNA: TGTGCCAGCACAACCGCAGGGAGCGCCACCTACGAG. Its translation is CASTTAGSATYE. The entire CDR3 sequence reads CASTTAGSATYEQYF.

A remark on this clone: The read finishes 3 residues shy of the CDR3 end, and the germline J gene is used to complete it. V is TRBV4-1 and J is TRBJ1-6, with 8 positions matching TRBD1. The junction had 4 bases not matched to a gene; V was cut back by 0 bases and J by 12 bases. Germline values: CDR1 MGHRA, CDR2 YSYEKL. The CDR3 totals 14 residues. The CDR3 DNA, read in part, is TGCGCCAGCAGCCAAGATTGGACAGGGCGACCC. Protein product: CASSQDWTGRP. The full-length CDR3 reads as CASSQDWTGRPLHF.